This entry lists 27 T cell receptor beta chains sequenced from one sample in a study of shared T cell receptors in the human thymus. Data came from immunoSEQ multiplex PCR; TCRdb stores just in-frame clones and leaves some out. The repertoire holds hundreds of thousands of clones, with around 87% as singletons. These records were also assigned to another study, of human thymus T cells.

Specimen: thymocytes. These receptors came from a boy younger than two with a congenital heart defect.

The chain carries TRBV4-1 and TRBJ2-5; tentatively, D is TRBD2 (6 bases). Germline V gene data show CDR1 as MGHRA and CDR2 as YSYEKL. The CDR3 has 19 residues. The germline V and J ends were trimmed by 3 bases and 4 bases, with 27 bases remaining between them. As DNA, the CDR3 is TGCGCCAGCAGCCACGCGATCCCTACTAGTCGGGGACTGAGAGAGACCCAGTACTTC. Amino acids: CASSHAIPTSRGLRETQYF.

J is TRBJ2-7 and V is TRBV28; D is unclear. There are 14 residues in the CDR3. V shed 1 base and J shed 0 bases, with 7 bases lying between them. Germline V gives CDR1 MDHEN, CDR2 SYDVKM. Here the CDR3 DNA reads TGTGCCAGCAGTTTATTCCTCAGCTCCTACGAGCAGTACTTC. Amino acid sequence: CASSLFLSSYEQYF. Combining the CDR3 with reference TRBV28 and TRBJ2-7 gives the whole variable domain DVKVTQSSRYLVKRTGEKVFLECVQDMDHENMFWYRQDPGLGLRLIYFSYDVKMKEKGDIPEGYSVSREKKERFSLILESASTNQTSMYLCASSLFLSSYEQYFGPGTRLTVT.

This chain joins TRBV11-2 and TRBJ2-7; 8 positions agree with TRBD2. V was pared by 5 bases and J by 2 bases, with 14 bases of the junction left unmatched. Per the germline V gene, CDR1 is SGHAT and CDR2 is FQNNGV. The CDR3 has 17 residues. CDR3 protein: CASSPHSRLAWTYEQYF. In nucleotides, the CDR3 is TGTGCCAGCAGCCCTCACTCTAGACTAGCGTGGACCTACGAGCAGTACTTC. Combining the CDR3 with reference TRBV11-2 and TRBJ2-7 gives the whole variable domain EAGVAQSPRYKIIEKRQSVAFWCNPISGHATLYWYQQILGQGPKLLIQFQNNGVVDDSQLPKDRFSAERLKGVDSTLKIQPAKLEDSAVYLCASSPHSRLAWTYEQYFGPGTRLTVT.

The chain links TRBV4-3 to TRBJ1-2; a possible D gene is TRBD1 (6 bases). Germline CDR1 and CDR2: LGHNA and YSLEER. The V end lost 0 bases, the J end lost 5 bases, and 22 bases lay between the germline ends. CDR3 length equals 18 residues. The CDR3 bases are TGCGCCAGCAGCCAAGATAACAGGGAACTTACCCTTGGATATGGCTACACCTTC. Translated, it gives CASSQDNRELTLGYGYTF.

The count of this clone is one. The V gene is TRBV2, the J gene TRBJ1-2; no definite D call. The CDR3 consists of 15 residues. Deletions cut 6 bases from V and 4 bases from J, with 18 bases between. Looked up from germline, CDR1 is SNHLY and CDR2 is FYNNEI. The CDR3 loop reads CASSAIGGLSYGYTF. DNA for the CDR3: TGTGCCAGCAGCGCCATCGGCGGGCTATCCTATGGCTACACCTTC. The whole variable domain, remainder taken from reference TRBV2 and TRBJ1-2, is EPEVTQTPSHQVTQMGQEVILRCVPISNHLYFYWYRQILGQKVEFLVSFYNNEISEKSEIFDDQFSVERPDGSNFTLKIRSTKLEDSAMYFCASSAIGGLSYGYTFGSGTRLTVV.

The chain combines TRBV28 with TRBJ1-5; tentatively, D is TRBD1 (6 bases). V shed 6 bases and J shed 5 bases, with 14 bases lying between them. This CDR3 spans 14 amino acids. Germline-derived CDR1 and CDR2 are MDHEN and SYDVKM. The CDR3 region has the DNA TGTGCCAGCAGCACCACAGGGAATTATCAGCCCCAGCATTTT. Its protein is CASSTTGNYQPQHF.

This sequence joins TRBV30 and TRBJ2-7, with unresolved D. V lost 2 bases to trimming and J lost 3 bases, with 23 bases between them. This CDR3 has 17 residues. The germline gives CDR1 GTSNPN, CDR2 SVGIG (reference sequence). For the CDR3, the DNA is TGTGCCTGGAGTTCGCCAACTCCCTTTCCCAATTACTACGAGCAGTACTTC. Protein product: CAWSSPTPFPNYYEQYF.

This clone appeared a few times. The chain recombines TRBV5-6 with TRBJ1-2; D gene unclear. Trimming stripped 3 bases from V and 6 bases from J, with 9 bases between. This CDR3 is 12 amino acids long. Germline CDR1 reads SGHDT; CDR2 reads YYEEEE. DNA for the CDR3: TGTGCCAGCAGCTCGATGGGCGATGGCTACACCTTC. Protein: CASSSMGDGYTF.

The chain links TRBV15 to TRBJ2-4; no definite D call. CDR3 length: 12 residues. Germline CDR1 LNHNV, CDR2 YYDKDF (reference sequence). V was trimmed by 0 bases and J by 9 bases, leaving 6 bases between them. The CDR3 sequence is CATSRDHSIQYF. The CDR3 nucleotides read TGTGCCACCAGCAGAGATCATAGCATTCAGTACTTC.

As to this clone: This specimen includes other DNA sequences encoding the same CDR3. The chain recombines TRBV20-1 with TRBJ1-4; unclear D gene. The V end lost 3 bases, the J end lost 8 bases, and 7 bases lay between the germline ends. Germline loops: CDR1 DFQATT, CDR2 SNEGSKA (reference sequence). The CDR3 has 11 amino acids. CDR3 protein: CSASGGEKLFF. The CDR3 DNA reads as TGCAGTGCTAGTGGAGGGGAAAAACTGTTTTTT.

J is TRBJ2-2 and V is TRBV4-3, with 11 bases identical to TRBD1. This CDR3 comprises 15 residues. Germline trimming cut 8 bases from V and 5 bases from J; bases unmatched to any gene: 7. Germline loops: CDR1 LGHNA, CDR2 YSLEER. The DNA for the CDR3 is TGCGCCAGCCGGCACCGGGACAGGGGGACCGGGGAGCTGTTTTTT. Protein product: CASRHRDRGTGELFF.

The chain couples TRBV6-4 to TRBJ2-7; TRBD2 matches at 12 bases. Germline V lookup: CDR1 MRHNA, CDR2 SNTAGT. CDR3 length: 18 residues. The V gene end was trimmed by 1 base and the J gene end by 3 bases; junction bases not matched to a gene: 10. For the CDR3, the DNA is TGTGCCAGCAGTGACTTAGGACTAGCGGGACAACAACACTACGAGCAGTACTTC. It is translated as CASSDLGLAGQQHYEQYF.

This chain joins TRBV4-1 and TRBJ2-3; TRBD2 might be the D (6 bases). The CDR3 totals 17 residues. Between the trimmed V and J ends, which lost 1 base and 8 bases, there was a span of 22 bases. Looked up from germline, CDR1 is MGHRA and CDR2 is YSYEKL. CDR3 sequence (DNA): TGCGCCAGCAGCCAAGGGGTTAGCGGACTCCAAGAAGGTACGCAGTATTTT. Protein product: CASSQGVSGLQEGTQYF.

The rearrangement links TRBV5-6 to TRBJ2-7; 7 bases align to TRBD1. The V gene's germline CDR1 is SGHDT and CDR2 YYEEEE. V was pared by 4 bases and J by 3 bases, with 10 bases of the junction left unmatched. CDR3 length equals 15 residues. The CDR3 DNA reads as TGTGCCAGCAGCCGCGTCCCAGGGGGATTCTACGAGCAGTACTTC. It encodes CASSRVPGGFYEQYF. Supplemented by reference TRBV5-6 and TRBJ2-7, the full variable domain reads DAGVTQSPTHLIKTRGQQVTLRCSPKSGHDTVSWYQQALGQGPQFIFQYYEEEERQRGNFPDRFSGHQFPNYSSELNVNALLLGDSALYLCASSRVPGGFYEQYFGPGTRLTVT.

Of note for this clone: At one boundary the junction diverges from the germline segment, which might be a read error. Here the CDR3 DNA reads TGTGCCAGCAGCGAAGGGGTGTTGGGCAGAAACACAGATACGCAGTATTTT. Translating gives CASSEGVLGRNTDTQYF. This chain connects TRBV6-1 to TRBJ2-3; the D gene is possibly TRBD1 (5 bases). The CDR3 spans 17 residues. CDR1 and CDR2 from the germline V gene are MNHNS and SASEGT.

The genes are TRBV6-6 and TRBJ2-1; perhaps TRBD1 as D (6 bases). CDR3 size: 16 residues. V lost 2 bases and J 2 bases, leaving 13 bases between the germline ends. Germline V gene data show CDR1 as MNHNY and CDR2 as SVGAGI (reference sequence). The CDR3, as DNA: TGTGCCAGCAGTTACGGGGGCTCACCGCCCTACAATGAGCAGTTCTTC. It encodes CASSYGGSPPYNEQFF.

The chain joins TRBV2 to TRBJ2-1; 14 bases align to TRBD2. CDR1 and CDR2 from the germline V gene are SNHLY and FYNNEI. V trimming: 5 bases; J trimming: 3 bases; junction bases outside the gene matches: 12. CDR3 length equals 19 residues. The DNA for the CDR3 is TGTGCCAGCAGTAGGAGACTAGCGGGAGGGTCCTCCATCTACAATGAGCAGTTCTTC. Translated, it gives CASSRRLAGGSSIYNEQFF.

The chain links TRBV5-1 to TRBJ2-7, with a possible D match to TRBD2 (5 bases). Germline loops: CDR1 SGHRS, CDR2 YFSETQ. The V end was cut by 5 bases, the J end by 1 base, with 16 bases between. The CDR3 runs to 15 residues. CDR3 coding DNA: TGCGCCAGCAGTGATGACGGAGGTAATTCCTACGAGCAGTACTTC. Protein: CASSDDGGNSYEQYF.

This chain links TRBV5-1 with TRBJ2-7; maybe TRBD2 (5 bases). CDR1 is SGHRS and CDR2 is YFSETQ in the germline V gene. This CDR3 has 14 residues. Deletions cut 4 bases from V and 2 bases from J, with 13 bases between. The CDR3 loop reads CASSPEWGAYEQYF. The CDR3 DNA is TGCGCCAGCAGCCCGGAGTGGGGAGCCTACGAGCAGTACTTC.

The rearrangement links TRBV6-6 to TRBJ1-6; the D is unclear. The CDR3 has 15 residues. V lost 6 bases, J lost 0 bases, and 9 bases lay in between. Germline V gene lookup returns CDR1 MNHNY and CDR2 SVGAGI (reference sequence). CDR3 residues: CASRARLSYNSPLHF. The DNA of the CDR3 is TGTGCCAGCAGAGCCAGGCTCTCCTATAATTCACCCCTCCACTTT.

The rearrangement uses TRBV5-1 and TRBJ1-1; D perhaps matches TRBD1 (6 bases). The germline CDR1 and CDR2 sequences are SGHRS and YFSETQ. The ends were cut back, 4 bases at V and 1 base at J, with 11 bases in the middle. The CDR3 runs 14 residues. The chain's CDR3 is CASSGRTENTEAFF. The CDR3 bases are TGCGCCAGCAGCGGTAGGACAGAGAACACTGAAGCTTTCTTT. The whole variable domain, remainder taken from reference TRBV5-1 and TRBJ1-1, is KAGVTQTPRYLIKTRGQQVTLSCSPISGHRSVSWYQQTPGQGLQFLFEYFSETQRNKGNFPGRFSGRQFSNSRSEMNVSTLELGDSALYLCASSGRTENTEAFFGQGTRLTVV.

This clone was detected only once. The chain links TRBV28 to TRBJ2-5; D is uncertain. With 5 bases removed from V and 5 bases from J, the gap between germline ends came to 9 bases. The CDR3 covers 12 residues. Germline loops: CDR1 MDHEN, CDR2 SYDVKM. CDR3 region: CASSPLRETQYF. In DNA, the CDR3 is TGTGCCAGCAGTCCTCTTCGGGAGACCCAGTACTTC. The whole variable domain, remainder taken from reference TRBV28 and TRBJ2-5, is DVKVTQSSRYLVKRTGEKVFLECVQDMDHENMFWYRQDPGLGLRLIYFSYDVKMKEKGDIPEGYSVSREKKERFSLILESASTNQTSMYLCASSPLRETQYFGPGTRLLVL.

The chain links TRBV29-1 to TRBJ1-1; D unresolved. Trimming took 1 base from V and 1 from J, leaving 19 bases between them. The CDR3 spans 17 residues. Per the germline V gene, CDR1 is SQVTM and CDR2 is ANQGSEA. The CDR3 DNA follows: TGCAGCGTTGAAGTTGAGCCACCACTAGATAAGAACACTGAAGCTTTCTTT. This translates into CSVEVEPPLDKNTEAFF.

This CDR3 is CASSLSIAGQYNEQFF. The CDR3 DNA sequence: TGTGCCAGTAGCCTCTCGATAGCGGGGCAGTACAATGAGCAGTTCTTC. V gene TRBV19 combines with J gene TRBJ2-1, with 8 bases aligning to TRBD2. CDR3 length equals 16 residues. Germline V gene sequence: CDR1 LNHDA, CDR2 SQIVND (reference sequence). Losses at the gene ends were 6 bases for V and 4 bases for J; bases not matched to a gene: 11. Full variable domain (outside the CDR3, taken from reference TRBV19 and TRBJ2-1): DGGITQSPKYLFRKEGQNVTLSCEQNLNHDAMYWYRQDPGQGLRLIYYSQIVNDFQKGDIAEGYSVSREKKESFPLTVTSAQKNPTAFYLCASSLSIAGQYNEQFFGPGTRLTVL.

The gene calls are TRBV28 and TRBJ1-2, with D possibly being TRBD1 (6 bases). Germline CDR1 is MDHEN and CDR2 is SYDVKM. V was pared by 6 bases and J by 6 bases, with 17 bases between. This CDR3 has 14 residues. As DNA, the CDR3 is TGTGCCAGCAGCTCCCTCCACAGGGACCATGGCTACACCTTC. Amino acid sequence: CASSSLHRDHGYTF.

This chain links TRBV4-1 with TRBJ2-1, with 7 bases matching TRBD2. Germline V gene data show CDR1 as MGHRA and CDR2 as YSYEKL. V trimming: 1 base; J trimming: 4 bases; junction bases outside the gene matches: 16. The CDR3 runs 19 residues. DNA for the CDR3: TGCGCCAGCAGCCAAGGAGGGATCGGAATGGGGGGGGAATACAATGAGCAGTTCTTC. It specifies CASSQGGIGMGGEYNEQFF.

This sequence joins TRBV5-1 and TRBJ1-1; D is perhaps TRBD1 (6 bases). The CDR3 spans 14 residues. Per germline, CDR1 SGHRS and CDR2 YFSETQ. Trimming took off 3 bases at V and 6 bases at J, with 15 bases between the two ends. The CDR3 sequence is CASSSQGLSAEAFF. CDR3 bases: TGCGCCAGCAGCTCTCAGGGGCTTAGCGCTGAAGCTTTCTTT.